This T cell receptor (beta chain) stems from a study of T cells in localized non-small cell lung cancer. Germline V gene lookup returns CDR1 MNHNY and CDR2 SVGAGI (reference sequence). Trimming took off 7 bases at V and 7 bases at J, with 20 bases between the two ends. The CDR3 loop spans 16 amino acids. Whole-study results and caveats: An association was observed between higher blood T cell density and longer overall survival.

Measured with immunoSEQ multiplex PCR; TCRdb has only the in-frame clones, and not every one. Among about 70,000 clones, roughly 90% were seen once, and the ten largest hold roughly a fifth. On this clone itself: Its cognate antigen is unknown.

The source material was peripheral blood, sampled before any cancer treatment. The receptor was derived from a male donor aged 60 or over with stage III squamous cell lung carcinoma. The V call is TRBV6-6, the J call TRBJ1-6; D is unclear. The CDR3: CASIDRSRGLNSPLHF. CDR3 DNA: TGTGCCAGCATCGACCGATCCCGGGGATTAAATTCACCCCTCCACTTT.